These 23 T cell receptor beta chains came from one sample sequenced in a study of beta chain features in type 1 diabetes. TCRB transcripts that were expressed got sequenced, as all of the isolated RNA had been reverse transcribed. Repertoires were generated with immunoSEQ multiplex PCR, while TCRdb's copy carries only in-frame clones and drops some. Among 250,000 to 350,000 clones listed, 13% to 15% were seen once. Study results and caveats: Within each of all four CD4+ subsets, Type 1 diabetes patients had TCRB CDR3s that were moderately but significantly shorter.

Their target antigens are unknown. The sequenced material came from naive CD4+ T cells from blood. These receptors originate from a man under 40 with type 1 diabetes.

This clone has only a few counts. V and J are TRBV5-6 and TRBJ1-2, with 10 nucleotides matching TRBD1. With 4 bases clipped from V and 5 bases from J, the junction kept 11 bases outside the gene matches. The germline V gene encodes CDR1 SGHDT and CDR2 YYEEEE. This CDR3 region has 16 residues. CDR3 nucleotides: TGTGCCAGCAGCCGCCGTTGGACAGGGGGGCCTTATGGCTACACCTTC. This sequence encodes CASSRRWTGGPYGYTF.

The V and J genes are TRBV6-5 and TRBJ2-7; D remains unclear. Trimming took off 0 bases at V and 2 bases at J, with 11 bases between the two ends. This CDR3 has 15 residues. Germline V lookup: CDR1 MNHEY, CDR2 SVGAGI. CDR3: CASSYSYSSTYEQYF. In nucleotides, the CDR3 is TGTGCCAGCAGTTACTCGTACTCCTCGACCTACGAGCAGTACTTC.

This clone has a handful of counts. The V and J genes are TRBV4-3 and TRBJ2-5, with TRBD2 matching 11 bases. The end of the DNA aligns better with TRBJ2-7, so the J call may be wrong. The CDR3 length is 16 residues. CDR1 LGHNA and CDR2 YSLEER come from the germline V gene. The CDR3 DNA sequence: TGCGCCAGCAGCCAAGCCTTAGCGGGAGGGAACTACGAGCAGTACTTC. Translating gives CASSQALAGGNYEQYF.

The rearrangement uses TRBV7-3 and TRBJ1-3; TRBD1 might be the D (6 bases). CDR1 is SGHTA and CDR2 is FQGTGA in the germline V gene. Trimming stripped 0 bases from V and 3 bases from J, with 9 bases between. The CDR3 sequence is 15 residues long. For the CDR3, the DNA is TGTGCCAGCAGCTTAACAGGGACATTTGGAAACACCATATATTTT. It translates to CASSLTGTFGNTIYF.

In this sample, this clone turned up a few times. The chain couples TRBV18 to TRBJ2-1, with 12 positions matching TRBD2. This CDR3 contains 16 residues. Germline trimming cut 4 bases from V and 6 bases from J; bases unmatched to any gene: 7. The germline V gene has CDR1 KGHSH and CDR2 LQKENI. The CDR3 sequence is CASSLETSGGPNEQFF. CDR3 nucleotide sequence: TGTGCCAGCTCACTCGAGACTAGCGGGGGACCCAATGAGCAGTTCTTC.

In its sample, this clone was seen a few times. V usage is TRBV5-1 and J usage is TRBJ2-7; TRBD2 is a possible D gene (6 bases). The V and J ends lost 4 bases and 2 bases respectively, with 13 bases between them. The CDR3 loop spans 14 amino acids. Germline assignment: CDR1 SGHRS and CDR2 YFSETQ. The CDR3 nucleotides are TGCGCCAGCAGCCCGGGGACTGGAGCCTACGAGCAGTACTTC. This sequence encodes CASSPGTGAYEQYF.

V gene TRBV7-2 combines with J gene TRBJ2-1; D possibly corresponds to TRBD1 (5 bases). Per germline, CDR1 SGHTA and CDR2 FQGNSA. With 3 bases removed from V and 10 bases from J, the gap between germline ends came to 13 bases. The CDR3 runs to 13 residues. This CDR3 is CASSFRTSLEQFF. Here the CDR3 DNA reads TGTGCCAGCAGCTTCCGGACATCTCTAGAGCAGTTCTTC.

Only a few counts were recorded for this clone. The rearrangement uses TRBV18 and TRBJ2-5; possibly TRBD2 for D (6 bases). The V and J ends lost 3 bases and 4 bases respectively, with 9 bases between them. The CDR3 spans 13 residues. Germline V CDR1 and CDR2: KGHSH, LQKENI. CDR3 sequence (DNA): TGTGCCAGCTCACCTCGGGGGAGAGAGACCCAGTACTTC. Residues: CASSPRGRETQYF.

This clone was picked up a small number of times. The chain couples TRBV6-1 to TRBJ2-7; 7 nucleotides line up with TRBD1. The CDR3 contains 13 residues. CDR1 MNHNS and CDR2 SASEGT come from the germline V gene. The V segment lost 2 bases and the J segment 2 bases; nucleotides outside the gene matches: 0. The CDR3 loop reads CASSERGPYEQYF. In DNA, the CDR3 is TGTGCCAGCAGTGAAAGGGGGCCCTACGAGCAGTACTTC.

The chain joins TRBV11-2 to TRBJ1-5, with TRBD1 identical over 8 bases. CDR1 is SGHAT, CDR2 FQNNGV, per germline. This CDR3 contains 13 residues. The J segment lost 7 bases and the V segment lost 5 bases, leaving 4 bases of the junction unmatched. CDR3 in amino acids: CASSLDREQPQHF. The CDR3 nucleotides are TGTGCCAGCAGCCTGGACAGGGAGCAGCCCCAGCATTTT.

In DNA, the CDR3 is TGCAGCGTTAAGGTTCCCACTCGGGGGTCGAACACCGGGGAGCTGTTTTTT. Residues: CSVKVPTRGSNTGELFF. V gene TRBV29-1 combines with J gene TRBJ2-2, with D perhaps TRBD2 (6 bases). This CDR3 comprises 17 residues. The V gene's germline CDR1 is SQVTM and CDR2 ANQGSEA. Trimming took 5 bases from V and 0 from J, leaving 19 bases between them.

This clone was recorded a few times. J is TRBJ1-1 and V is TRBV25-1, with 10 bases fitting TRBD1. The ends lost 4 bases at V and 3 bases at J; junction bases unmatched: 5. Per germline, CDR1 MGHDK and CDR2 SYGVNS. The CDR3 contains 15 residues. DNA for the CDR3: TGTGCCAGCAGTGCCCCGGACAGGGGGGACACTGAAGCTTTCTTT. Translating gives CASSAPDRGDTEAFF.

The chain recombines TRBV7-2 with TRBJ2-7, with D uncertain. Germline loops: CDR1 SGHTA, CDR2 FQGNSA. Between the trimmed V and J ends, which lost 5 bases and 9 bases, there was a span of 20 bases. The CDR3 runs to 14 residues. Here the CDR3 DNA reads TGTGCCAGCAGCCCCCAAGCCCCCCCCGGTGGGCAGTACTTC. Amino acid sequence: CASSPQAPPGGQYF.

With respect to this clone: The junction does not match germline at one end; this may be a read error. The chain is built from TRBV2 and TRBJ2-1; 10 nucleotides agree with TRBD2. This CDR3 has 15 residues. CDR1 and CDR2 (germline): SNHLY, FYNNEI. For the CDR3, the DNA is TGTGCCAGCAGTGCCTTGGCTAGCGGGAGCTCTGAGAAGTTCTTC. Translated: CASSALASGSSEKFF.

This CDR3 reads CASSAQENTEAFF. The CDR3 DNA reads TGTGCCAGCAGCGCACAGGAGAACACTGAAGCTTTCTTT. The chain employs TRBV7-6 and TRBJ1-1, with a weak D call TRBD1 (5 bases). There are 13 residues in the CDR3. Per germline, CDR1 SGHVS and CDR2 FNYEAQ. Trimming removed 5 bases at V and 1 base at J, with 8 bases between.

As regards this clone: Additional DNA sequences in this sample encode the identical CDR3. The rearrangement links TRBV20-1 to TRBJ2-3, with TRBD2 matching over 9 bases. V shed 4 bases and J 8 bases; nucleotides not matched to a gene: 1. The CDR3 has 11 residues. Looked up from germline, CDR1 is DFQATT and CDR2 is SNEGSKA (reference sequence). The CDR3 spells CSAIAGATQYF. Here the CDR3 DNA reads TGCAGTGCTATAGCGGGAGCTACGCAGTATTTT.

The chain uses TRBV15 and TRBJ2-7, with D unclear. CDR1 is LNHNV, CDR2 YYDKDF, per germline (reference sequence). Trimming stripped 0 bases from V and 3 bases from J, with 9 bases between. The CDR3 is made up of 14 amino acids. In DNA, the CDR3 is TGTGCCACCAGCAGAGATTTGGCCCGCTACGAGCAGTACTTC. Its protein product is CATSRDLARYEQYF.

This clone was seen more than once but under ten times. The chain combines TRBV15 with TRBJ1-5; 9 positions match TRBD1. Germline V gene lookup returns CDR1 LNHNV and CDR2 YYDKDF (reference sequence). V shed 1 base, J shed 4 bases, and the junction held 2 bases outside the gene matches. The CDR3 is made up of 15 amino acids. CDR3 protein: CATSRVGQGNQPQHF. Written as DNA, the CDR3 is TGTGCCACCAGCAGAGTTGGACAGGGGAATCAGCCCCAGCATTTT.

The chain carries TRBV11-3 and TRBJ2-1, with 9 bases identical to TRBD2. This CDR3 spans 15 amino acids. Trimming cost V 5 bases and J 8 bases; bases outside gene matches: 10. Germline V lookup: CDR1 SGHNT, CDR2 YENEEA. CDR3 loop: CASSGGGTSRYEQFF. In nucleotides, the CDR3 is TGTGCCAGCAGCGGAGGGGGGACTAGCCGATATGAGCAGTTCTTC.

This clone was recorded a few times. The gene calls are TRBV30 and TRBJ2-7, with D possibly TRBD1 on 6 matching bases. The germline V gene has CDR1 GTSNPN and CDR2 SVGIG (reference sequence). V lost 0 bases and J lost 5, with 8 bases in between. CDR3 length: 12 amino acids. CDR3 nucleotide sequence: TGTGCCTGGAGTGTACAGGGTAACGAGCAGTACTTC. This sequence encodes CAWSVQGNEQYF.

The chain couples TRBV9 to TRBJ2-5; possibly TRBD1 for D (5 bases). This CDR3 region has 12 residues. In germline, CDR1 is SGDLS, CDR2 YYNGEE. V lost 3 bases and J 2 bases, leaving 5 bases between the germline ends. The CDR3 DNA sequence: TGTGCCAGCAGCGGACAGCAAGAGACCCAGTACTTC. The encoded protein is CASSGQQETQYF.

This rearrangement joins TRBV29-1 to TRBJ1-1; the D gene is possibly TRBD1 (6 bases). The CDR3 length is 13 residues. Between the trimmed V and J ends, which lost 1 base and 3 bases, there was a span of 9 bases. The germline gives CDR1 SQVTM, CDR2 ANQGSEA. CDR3 residues: CSVEGRQDTEAFF. The CDR3 DNA reads TGCAGCGTTGAAGGGAGACAGGACACTGAAGCTTTCTTT.

CDR3 residues: CASSFQGSETQYF. CDR3 DNA sequence: TGCGCCAGCAGCTTCCAGGGGTCAGAGACCCAGTACTTC. J is TRBJ2-5 and V is TRBV5-1, with a weak D call TRBD1 (6 bases). Trimming stripped 2 bases from V and 4 bases from J, with 9 bases between. The CDR3 is 13 amino acids. Germline loops: CDR1 SGHRS, CDR2 YFSETQ.